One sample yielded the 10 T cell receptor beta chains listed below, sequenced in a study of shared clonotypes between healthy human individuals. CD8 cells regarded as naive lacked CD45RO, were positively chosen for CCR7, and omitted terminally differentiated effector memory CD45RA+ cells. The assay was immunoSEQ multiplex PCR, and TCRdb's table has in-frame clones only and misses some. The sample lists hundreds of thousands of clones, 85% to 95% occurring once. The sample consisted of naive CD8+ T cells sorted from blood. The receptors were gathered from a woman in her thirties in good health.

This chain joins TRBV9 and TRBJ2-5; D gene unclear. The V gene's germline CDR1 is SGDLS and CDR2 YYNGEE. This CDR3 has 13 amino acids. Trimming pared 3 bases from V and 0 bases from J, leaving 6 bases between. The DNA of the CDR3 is TGTGCCAGCAGCGGTACGGACCAAGAGACCCAGTACTTC. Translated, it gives CASSGTDQETQYF.

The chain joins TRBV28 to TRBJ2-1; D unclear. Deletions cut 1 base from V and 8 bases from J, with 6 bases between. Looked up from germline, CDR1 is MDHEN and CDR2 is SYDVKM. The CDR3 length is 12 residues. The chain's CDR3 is CASSLFPDEQFF. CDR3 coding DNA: TGTGCCAGCAGTTTATTCCCCGATGAGCAGTTCTTC. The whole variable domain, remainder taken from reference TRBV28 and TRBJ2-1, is DVKVTQSSRYLVKRTGEKVFLECVQDMDHENMFWYRQDPGLGLRLIYFSYDVKMKEKGDIPEGYSVSREKKERFSLILESASTNQTSMYLCASSLFPDEQFFGPGTRLTVL.

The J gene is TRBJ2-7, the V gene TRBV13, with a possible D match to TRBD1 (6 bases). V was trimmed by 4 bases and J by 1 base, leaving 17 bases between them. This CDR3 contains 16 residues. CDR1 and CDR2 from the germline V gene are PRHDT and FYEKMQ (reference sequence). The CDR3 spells CASSSRTEPLSYEQYF. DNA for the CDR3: TGTGCCAGCAGCTCCAGGACAGAGCCCCTGTCCTACGAGCAGTACTTC.

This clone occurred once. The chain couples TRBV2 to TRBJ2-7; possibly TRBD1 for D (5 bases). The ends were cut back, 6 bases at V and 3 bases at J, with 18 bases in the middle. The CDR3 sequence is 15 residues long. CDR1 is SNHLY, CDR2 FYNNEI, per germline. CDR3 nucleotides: TGTGCCAGCAGCGTAAACAGGCGTGGCGACTACGAGCAGTACTTC. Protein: CASSVNRRGDYEQYF.

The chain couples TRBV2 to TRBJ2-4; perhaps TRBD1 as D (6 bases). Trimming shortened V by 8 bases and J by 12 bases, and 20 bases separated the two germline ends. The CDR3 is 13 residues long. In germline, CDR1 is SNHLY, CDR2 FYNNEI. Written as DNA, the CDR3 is TGTGCCAGCGGGGACAAAGGAAAAAGAGATCAGTACTTC. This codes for CASGDKGKRDQYF.

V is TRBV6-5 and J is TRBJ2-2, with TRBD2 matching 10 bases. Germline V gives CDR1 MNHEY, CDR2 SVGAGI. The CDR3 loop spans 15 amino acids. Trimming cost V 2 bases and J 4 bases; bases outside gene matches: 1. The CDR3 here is CASSYASGGTGELFF. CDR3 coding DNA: TGTGCCAGCAGTTACGCTAGCGGGGGCACCGGGGAGCTGTTTTTT.

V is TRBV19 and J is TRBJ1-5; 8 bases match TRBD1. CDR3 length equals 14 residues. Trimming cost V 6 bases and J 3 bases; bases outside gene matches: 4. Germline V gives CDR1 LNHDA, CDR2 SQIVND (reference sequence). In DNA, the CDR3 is TGTGCCAGTAGGCGGACAGGGATCAATCAGCCCCAGCATTTT. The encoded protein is CASRRTGINQPQHF.

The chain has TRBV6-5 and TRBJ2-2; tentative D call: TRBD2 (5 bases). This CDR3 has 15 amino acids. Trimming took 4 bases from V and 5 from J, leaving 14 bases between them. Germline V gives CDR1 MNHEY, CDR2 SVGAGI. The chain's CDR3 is CASSLKFGVTGELFF. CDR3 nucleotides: TGTGCCAGCAGTTTAAAATTCGGGGTAACCGGGGAGCTGTTTTTT.

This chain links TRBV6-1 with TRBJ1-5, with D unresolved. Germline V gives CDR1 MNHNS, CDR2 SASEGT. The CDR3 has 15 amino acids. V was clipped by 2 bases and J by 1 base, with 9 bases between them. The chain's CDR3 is CASSELRMSNQPQHF. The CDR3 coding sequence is TGTGCCAGCAGTGAACTTCGGATGAGCAATCAGCCCCAGCATTTT.

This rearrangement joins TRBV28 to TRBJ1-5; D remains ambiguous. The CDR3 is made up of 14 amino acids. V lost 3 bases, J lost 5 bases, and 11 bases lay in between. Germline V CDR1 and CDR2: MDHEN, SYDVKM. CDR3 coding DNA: TGTGCCAGCAGTTTCGACGGACTTTATCAGCCCCAGCATTTT. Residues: CASSFDGLYQPQHF.